The 6 T cell receptor beta chains listed next were all sequenced from one sample in a study of beta chain features in type 1 diabetes. Study-level results: Moderate yet significant TCRB CDR3 shortening was seen in Type 1 diabetes patients in all four CD4+ subsets.

No cognate antigen is known for these TCRs. Expressed TCRB transcripts got sequenced, as all isolated RNA was reverse transcribed. Repertoires were generated with immunoSEQ multiplex PCR, while TCRdb's copy carries only in-frame clones and drops some. Found here are 300,000 to 350,000 clones, roughly 14% of them singletons; the top ten hold roughly 0.015%. The sample taken for sequencing was naive CD4+ T cells from blood. These receptor sequences come from a woman in her late teens or twenties with type 1 diabetes.

CDR3 DNA: TGTGCCAGCAGCCCGACTAGCGGGCCTACGGATGAGCAGTTCTTC. Protein sequence: CASSPTSGPTDEQFF. The rearrangement joins TRBV13 to TRBJ2-1; TRBD2 aligns across 10 bases. V trimming: 5 bases; J trimming: 8 bases; junction bases outside the gene matches: 9. The germline V gene has CDR1 PRHDT and CDR2 FYEKMQ (reference sequence). CDR3 length: 15 amino acids.

In this sample, this clone turned up a few times. This sequence joins TRBV7-2 and TRBJ1-2; D unresolved. V shed 5 bases and J shed 4 bases, with 23 bases lying between them. CDR3 length equals 17 residues. Germline lookup yields CDR1 SGHTA and CDR2 FQGNSA. The CDR3 bases are TGTGCCAGCAGCGTCGCTGCGGAAAGGGAAGCGGGCTATGGCTACACCTTC. It translates to CASSVAAEREAGYGYTF.

The rearrangement links TRBV5-1 to TRBJ2-4; TRBD2 matches 11 bases. The CDR3 is 19 amino acids. Germline V gives CDR1 SGHRS, CDR2 YFSETQ. The V segment lost 3 bases and the J segment 1 base; nucleotides outside the gene matches: 12. The CDR3 coding sequence is TGCGCCAGCAGCTCCACTCTAAGTACTAGCGGGAGTGCCAAAAACATTCAGTACTTC. This sequence encodes CASSSTLSTSGSAKNIQYF. Using reference TRBV5-1 and TRBJ2-4 for the parts outside the CDR3, the full variable domain is KAGVTQTPRYLIKTRGQQVTLSCSPISGHRSVSWYQQTPGQGLQFLFEYFSETQRNKGNFPGRFSGRQFSNSRSEMNVSTLELGDSALYLCASSSTLSTSGSAKNIQYFGAGTRLSVL.

This clone was detected a few times. The V and J genes are TRBV14 and TRBJ2-7, with unresolved D. Trimming removed 4 bases at V and 3 bases at J, with 10 bases between. From germline, CDR1 is SGHDN and CDR2 FVKESK. The CDR3 length is 13 residues. CDR3 coding DNA: TGTGCCAGCAGCCTAAAGATGGGCTACGAGCAGTACGTC. Protein sequence: CASSLKMGYEQYV.

The chain links TRBV28 to TRBJ2-7, with 10 bases that match TRBD1. This CDR3 is built from 16 residues. Germline CDR1 and CDR2: MDHEN and SYDVKM. With 5 bases clipped from V and 3 bases from J, the junction kept 10 bases outside the gene matches. The CDR3 loop is CASSPDRGQLGYEQYF. The CDR3 bases are TGTGCCAGCAGTCCAGACAGGGGGCAATTGGGCTACGAGCAGTACTTC. Supplemented by reference TRBV28 and TRBJ2-7, the full variable domain reads DVKVTQSSRYLVKRTGEKVFLECVQDMDHENMFWYRQDPGLGLRLIYFSYDVKMKEKGDIPEGYSVSREKKERFSLILESASTNQTSMYLCASSPDRGQLGYEQYFGPGTRLTVT.

This clone was counted only a few times. The genes are TRBV30 and TRBJ1-5; 10 bases match TRBD1. In germline, CDR1 is GTSNPN, CDR2 SVGIG (reference sequence). The trim removed 0 bases at V and 0 bases at J, leaving 5 bases unmatched. CDR3 length: 17 residues. Here the CDR3 reads CAWSVRTGGYSNQPQHF. The CDR3 coding sequence is TGTGCCTGGAGTGTACGGACAGGGGGGTATAGCAATCAGCCCCAGCATTTT. Together with reference TRBV30 and TRBJ1-5, the CDR3 gives the full variable domain: SQTIHQWPATLVQPVGSPLSLECTVEGTSNPNLYWYRQAAGRGLQLLFYSVGIGQISSEVPQNLSASRPQDRQFILSSKKLLLSDSGFYLCAWSVRTGGYSNQPQHFGDGTRLSIL.